The 19 T cell receptor beta chains reported below all come from one sample, sequenced in a study of T cells expressing NK-cell markers (dated by TCRdb to the early 2020s). Receptor amplification or capture employed 5' RACE. The sequencer was an Illumina HiSeq 2000. One entry per CDR3 protein sequence results from the TCRdb reprocessing of the reads, with DNA left out. The table for this sample records some 440,000 distinct CDR3 sequences. The ten largest account for 1.4% to 1.5% of the sample. The sequenced material came from blood T cells: a sorted CD56 or NKG2C T cell subset, CD4+ or CD8+ T cells, or bulk PBMC T cells (not recorded which). Receptors originate from a woman in her forties or fifties in good health. Donor details come from another sample of the same person, matched by shared clones.

The rearrangement uses TRBV7-6 and TRBJ2-1; TCRdb lists TRBD1, though no DNA is available to test this call. Germline V gene sequence: CDR1 SGHVS, CDR2 FNYEAQ. This CDR3 region has 18 residues. CDR3 sequence: CASSFNRGERSSYNEQFF.

The chain uses TRBV3-1 and TRBJ2-6. The length of the CDR3 is 13 residues. The germline CDR1 and CDR2 sequences are LGHDT and YNNKEL (reference sequence). The CDR3 spells CASSQEGANVLTF.

V and J are TRBV12-3 or TRBV12-4 and TRBJ1-1; the D gene TCRdb calls, TRBD1, cannot be checked with no DNA. This CDR3 is 15 amino acids long. The CDR3 protein is CASSPPTGEGTEAFF.

CDR3 sequence reads: CSVDGTRSEQFF. The rearrangement uses TRBV29-1 and TRBJ2-1; TCRdb names TRBD2, which stays unverified in the absence of DNA. Germline CDR1 and CDR2: SQVTM and ANQGSEA. This CDR3 spans 12 amino acids.

The genes are TRBV7-6 and TRBJ2-7. The CDR3 loop spans 16 amino acids. Germline assignment: CDR1 SGHVS and CDR2 FNYEAQ. CDR3 amino acids: CASSLAASGNSYEQYF.

The chain carries TRBV11-1 and TRBJ1-4; TCRdb's assignment of TRBD1 cannot be checked, as there is no DNA. Germline assignment: CDR1 SGHAT and CDR2 FQDESV (reference sequence). The CDR3 covers 15 residues. This chain's CDR3 is CASSRTGDTNEKLFF.

CDR3: CSALLRERGGAKNIQYF. J is TRBJ2-4 and V is TRBV20-1; TCRdb designates TRBD1, a call that cannot be tested without DNA. Germline CDR1 reads DFQATT; CDR2 reads SNEGSKA (reference sequence). The CDR3 is made up of 17 amino acids.

This chain connects TRBV7-9 to TRBJ2-1; TCRdb designates TRBD1, a call that cannot be tested without DNA. CDR1 is SEHNR and CDR2 is FQNEAQ in the germline V gene (reference sequence). This CDR3 is 14 amino acids long. CDR3 region: CASSPRDRAYEQFF.

This rearrangement joins TRBV10-3 to TRBJ1-1; TCRdb lists TRBD1, though no DNA is available to test this call. Germline V lookup: CDR1 ENHRY, CDR2 SYGVKD. CDR3 length: 14 residues. This CDR3 is CAISRETGDTEAFF.

The chain is built from TRBV5-1 and TRBJ2-7. Germline V CDR1 and CDR2: SGHRS, YFSETQ. The CDR3 has 16 residues. The CDR3 loop is CASTRYTVKASYEQYF.

The J gene is TRBJ2-1, the V gene TRBV6-2 or TRBV6-3. CDR1 and CDR2 (germline): MNHEY, SVGEGT. CDR3 size: 15 residues. CDR3 protein: CASSPDAKAYNEQFF.

The chain links TRBV10-1 to TRBJ2-1; as DNA is missing, the TRBD1 call by TCRdb cannot be tested. Germline V gene sequence: CDR1 WNHNN, CDR2 SYGVQD (reference sequence). This CDR3 is built from 13 residues. CDR3 amino acids: CASNDRGGGEQFF.

CDR3 amino acids: CASSVQVHEKLFF. This chain joins TRBV12-3 or TRBV12-4 and TRBJ1-4. This CDR3 spans 13 amino acids.

V gene TRBV18 combines with J gene TRBJ1-1; no DNA is available, so the TRBD1 call from TCRdb remains unchecked. From germline, CDR1 is KGHSH and CDR2 LQKENI. The CDR3 sequence is 15 residues long. The CDR3 loop is CASSLHRGRNTEAFF.

This chain joins TRBV6-5 and TRBJ2-2; TCRdb designates TRBD2, a call that cannot be tested without DNA. CDR3 length equals 13 residues. CDR1 is MNHEY, CDR2 SVGAGI, per germline. CDR3: CASRRTRAGELFF.

The rearrangement joins TRBV28 to TRBJ2-1; TCRdb picks TRBD2, but there is no DNA to check that call. Germline-derived CDR1 and CDR2 are MDHEN and SYDVKM. This CDR3 is 14 amino acids long. CDR3 amino acids: CASSSPLAGATQFF.

The CDR3 loop is CASSQPGGYGYGYTF. The chain recombines TRBV4-1 with TRBJ1-2; the TCRdb call, TRBD1, lacks DNA for checking. Per germline, CDR1 MGHRA and CDR2 YSYEKL. CDR3 length: 15 residues.

CDR3 sequence reads: CSATGGGQPQHF. This sequence joins TRBV20-1 and TRBJ1-5. CDR1 and CDR2 from the germline V gene are DFQATT and SNEGSKA (reference sequence). This CDR3 is 12 amino acids long.

The J gene is TRBJ2-5, the V gene TRBV5-1. The CDR3 contains 14 residues. The V gene's germline CDR1 is SGHRS and CDR2 YFSETQ. The CDR3 is CASSLGADPETQYF.